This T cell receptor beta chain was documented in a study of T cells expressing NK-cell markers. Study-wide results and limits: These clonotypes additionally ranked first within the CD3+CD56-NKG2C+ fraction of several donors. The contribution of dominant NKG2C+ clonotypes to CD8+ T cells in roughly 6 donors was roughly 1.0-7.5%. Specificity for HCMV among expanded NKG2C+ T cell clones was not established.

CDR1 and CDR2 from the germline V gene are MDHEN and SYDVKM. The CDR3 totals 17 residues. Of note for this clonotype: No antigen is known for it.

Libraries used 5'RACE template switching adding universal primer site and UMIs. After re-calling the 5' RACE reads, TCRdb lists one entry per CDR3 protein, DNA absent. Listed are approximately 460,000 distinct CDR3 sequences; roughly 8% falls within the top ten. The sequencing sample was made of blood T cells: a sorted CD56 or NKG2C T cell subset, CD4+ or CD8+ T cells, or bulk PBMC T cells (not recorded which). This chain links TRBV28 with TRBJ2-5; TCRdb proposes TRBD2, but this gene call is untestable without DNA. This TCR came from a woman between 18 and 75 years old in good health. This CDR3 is CASSLWSPIAGVGIQYF.